The 17 T cell receptor beta chains given below trace back to one sample, sequenced in a study of cytomegalovirus exposure and HLA in healthy donors. 13 Jbeta primers and 60 Vbeta primers were used for the PCR. Data came from immunoSEQ multiplex PCR; TCRdb stores just in-frame clones and leaves some out. The sample includes approximately 180,000 clones, about three quarters of them seen just once. Sequenced: PBMCs. These receptors were collected from a woman aged 55-69 years in good health and CMV-seropositive.

This clone occurred a few times. The rearrangement joins TRBV5-6 to TRBJ2-7; D is uncertain. The V gene's germline CDR1 is SGHDT and CDR2 YYEEEE. The CDR3 is 16 amino acids. V was pared by 2 bases and J by 2 bases, with 17 bases between. The CDR3 loop reads CASSLTPHDTAYEQYF. CDR3 nucleotides: TGTGCCAGCAGCTTAACCCCACACGACACGGCCTACGAGCAGTACTTC.

A note on this clone: At one boundary the junction diverges from the germline segment, which might be a read error. The V and J genes are TRBV28 and TRBJ1-1; 9 nucleotides line up with TRBD1. The CDR3 sequence is 15 residues long. Germline V gene lookup returns CDR1 MDHEN and CDR2 SYDVKM. CDR3 in amino acids: CASSFQKGQGSGWDF. The CDR3 bases are TGTGCCAGCAGTTTTCAGAAGGGACAGGGTTCGGGTTGGGACTTT.

This chain uses TRBV25-1 with TRBJ1-4, with no clear D. The CDR3 sequence is 11 residues long. The V gene's germline CDR1 is MGHDK and CDR2 SYGVNS. Trimming removed 6 bases at V and 8 bases at J, with 7 bases between. The CDR3 DNA reads TGTGCCAGCAGCCTCAGAGAAAAACTGTTTTTT. Its protein is CASSLREKLFF. The full variable domain, its missing parts supplied by reference TRBV25-1 and TRBJ1-4, is EADIYQTPRYLVIGTGKKITLECSQTMGHDKMYWYQQDPGMELHLIHYSYGVNSTEKGDLSSESTVSRIRTEHFPLTLESARPSHTSQYLCASSLREKLFFGSGTQLSVL.

V usage is TRBV5-3 and J usage is TRBJ1-5; D is uncertain. TRBV5-3 is assigned to the ORF class and has an uncertain function. Trimming shortened V by 2 bases and J by 5 bases, and 11 bases separated the two germline ends. The CDR3 runs 14 residues. In nucleotides, the CDR3 is TGTGCCAGAAGCTTTAGTCTCTTGCATCAGCCCCAGCATTTT. Amino acid sequence: CARSFSLLHQPQHF.

This clone was picked up a small number of times. The chain recombines TRBV15 with TRBJ2-3; 8 bases match TRBD1. Losses at the gene ends were 5 bases for V and 1 base for J; bases not matched to a gene: 8. The CDR3 runs 16 residues. Per germline, CDR1 LNHNV and CDR2 YYDKDF (reference sequence). The CDR3 here is CATSVRTGSRTDTQYF. As DNA, the CDR3 is TGTGCCACCAGCGTCAGGACAGGGAGTCGCACAGATACGCAGTATTTT. Full variable domain (remainder filled in from reference TRBV15 and TRBJ2-3): DAMVIQNPRYQVTQFGKPVTLSCSQTLNHNVMYWYQQKSSQAPKLLFHYYDKDFNNEADTPDNFQSRRPNTSFCFLDIRSPGLGDTAMYLCATSVRTGSRTDTQYFGPGTRLTVL.

V gene TRBV10-2 combines with J gene TRBJ2-7; 11 bases line up with TRBD1. The V gene end was trimmed by 6 bases and the J gene end by 2 bases; junction bases not matched to a gene: 3. Germline CDR1 is WSHSY and CDR2 is SAAADI. The CDR3 totals 14 residues. The CDR3 region is CASREGQGAYEQYF. CDR3 in DNA: TGCGCCAGCAGAGAGGGACAGGGGGCCTACGAGCAGTACTTC.

The genes are TRBV11-1 and TRBJ2-7, with 7 bases identical to TRBD1. This CDR3 comprises 16 residues. From germline, CDR1 is SGHAT and CDR2 FQDESV (reference sequence). The trim removed 4 bases at V and 2 bases at J, leaving 11 bases unmatched. For the CDR3, the DNA is TGTGCCAGCAGCTCCCTAGGGGGCGCAGTACCCTACGAGCAGTACTTC. Its protein is CASSSLGGAVPYEQYF.

The chain combines TRBV5-6 with TRBJ2-7; no definite D call. Germline CDR1 and CDR2: SGHDT and YYEEEE. The CDR3 totals 13 residues. The V and J ends lost 1 base and 3 bases respectively, with 8 bases between them. CDR3 protein: CASSLTVDYEQYF. DNA for the CDR3: TGTGCCAGCAGCTTGACAGTGGACTACGAGCAGTACTTC. Full variable domain (rest looked up from reference TRBV5-6 and TRBJ2-7): DAGVTQSPTHLIKTRGQQVTLRCSPKSGHDTVSWYQQALGQGPQFIFQYYEEEERQRGNFPDRFSGHQFPNYSSELNVNALLLGDSALYLCASSLTVDYEQYFGPGTRLTVT.

This clone was found a few times. V usage is TRBV9 and J usage is TRBJ2-1; the D is unclear. The germline CDR1 and CDR2 sequences are SGDLS and YYNGEE. The CDR3 totals 15 residues. The V gene lost 1 base and the J gene lost 2 bases, with 10 bases spanning the gap. CDR3: CASSVQLATYNEQFF. CDR3 bases: TGTGCCAGCAGCGTACAATTAGCTACCTACAATGAGCAGTTCTTC.

This clone was found a few times. The chain uses TRBV30 and TRBJ2-5; tentatively, D is TRBD2 (7 bases). CDR3 length: 14 amino acids. Deletions cut 0 bases from V and 5 bases from J, with 13 bases between. Germline loops: CDR1 GTSNPN, CDR2 SVGIG (reference sequence). CDR3 nucleotide sequence: TGTGCCTGGAGTGTGGGGGGGCCTAAGGAGACCCAGTACTTC. Protein sequence: CAWSVGGPKETQYF. Combining the CDR3 with reference TRBV30 and TRBJ2-5 gives the whole variable domain SQTIHQWPATLVQPVGSPLSLECTVEGTSNPNLYWYRQAAGRGLQLLFYSVGIGQISSEVPQNLSASRPQDRQFILSSKKLLLSDSGFYLCAWSVGGPKETQYFGPGTRLLVL.

This sequence joins TRBV7-8 and TRBJ2-3; 14 nucleotides line up with TRBD2. CDR3 size: 16 residues. Germline V gene data show CDR1 as SGHVS and CDR2 as FQNEAQ. V trimming: 5 bases; J trimming: 6 bases; junction bases outside the gene matches: 7. The CDR3: CASSTGTSGRLDTQYF. The CDR3 DNA follows: TGTGCCAGCAGCACCGGGACTAGCGGGAGATTGGATACGCAGTATTTT.

The genes are TRBV27 and TRBJ2-3; 11 bases are shared with TRBD2. The junction had 16 bases not matched to a gene; V was cut back by 8 bases and J by 6 bases. CDR3 length equals 17 residues. CDR1 and CDR2 (germline): MNHEY, SMNVEV (reference sequence). The CDR3 sequence is CASRARIAGGPADTQYF. The DNA of the CDR3 is TGTGCCAGCCGTGCGCGGATAGCGGGAGGGCCGGCGGATACGCAGTATTTT.

The chain joins TRBV28 to TRBJ2-7; TRBD2 agrees at 13 bases. Germline CDR1 and CDR2: MDHEN and SYDVKM. The CDR3 is 23 amino acids. The trim removed 1 base at V and 5 bases at J, leaving 26 bases unmatched. CDR3: CASSLSSRTSGRGDHPGGDEQYF. CDR3 nucleotides: TGTGCCAGCAGTTTATCCTCGAGGACTAGCGGGAGAGGCGACCACCCTGGGGGGGACGAGCAGTACTTC.

The chain joins TRBV5-6 to TRBJ2-7, with 16 bases aligning to TRBD2. Germline assignment: CDR1 SGHDT and CDR2 YYEEEE. The CDR3 is 17 amino acids. Trimming took 4 bases from V and 3 from J; bases not matched to a gene: 7. The CDR3 reads CASSQGLAGGTVYEQYF. The CDR3 DNA reads TGTGCCAGCAGCCAGGGACTAGCGGGAGGGACCGTCTACGAGCAGTACTTC.

The chain combines TRBV18 with TRBJ1-6, with 9 bases fitting TRBD1. The CDR3 covers 18 residues. Germline CDR1 KGHSH, CDR2 LQKENI. V shed 3 bases and J 0 bases; nucleotides not matched to a gene: 6. The CDR3 protein is CASSPGTGTSSYNSPLHF. The CDR3, as DNA: TGTGCCAGCTCACCGGGGACAGGGACTAGCTCCTATAATTCACCCCTCCACTTT.

The rearrangement joins TRBV23-1 to TRBJ2-7, with D tentatively TRBD1 (6 bases). TRBV23-1 is marked as an open reading frame, function uncertain. Trimming took 11 bases from V and 1 from J, leaving 18 bases between them. The CDR3 is made up of 14 amino acids. The CDR3 region has the DNA TGCGCCGGGGTATTGGTGGGGGCATCCTACGAGCAGTACTTC. It specifies CAGVLVGASYEQYF.

The chain uses TRBV28 and TRBJ2-5; tentatively, D is TRBD2 (6 bases). This CDR3 has 15 residues. The V end lost 5 bases, the J end lost 3 bases, and 16 bases lay between the germline ends. CDR1 is MDHEN, CDR2 SYDVKM, per germline. CDR3 sequence (DNA): TGTGCCAGCAGTCCCCATGTAGCGGCGGAAGAGACCCAGTACTTC. This gives the protein CASSPHVAAEETQYF.